The subject of this entry is one TCR beta chain. This clone turned up a few times. No antigen is known for it. Base qualities were left out, and no much larger clone turns up one base away. Each donor gave one peripheral blood draw, averaging roughly 100 mL, which was collected into heparinised tubes. A BD FACSAria II and a panel including CD45RO, CCR7, CD25, CD127, CD95 and CD27 were used to sort naive, central memory, regulatory and stem cell-like memory CD4+ T cells. Every sorted population had a purity above 98%. Right away, PBMCs were isolated by Lymphoprep density gradient centrifugation and were stained directly, with no culture step. To minimize batch effects, samples were stained and sorted in pairs, one healthy donor with one patient per experiment. The entire isolated RNA was reverse transcribed using the High Capacity cDNA Reverse Transcription Kit, and thus expressed TCRB transcripts were sequenced. Deep immunoSEQ sequencing was performed on naive, central memory and regulatory T cell samples, with an average of around 3.5 million total reads per sample. Sorted cells were lysed in RLT buffer and RNA was extracted with DNase-treated RNeasy Micro or Mini kits, depending on cell number. To prevent cross-contamination, every cell subset was processed on its own, while patient and healthy donor samples were processed together. Using the immunoSEQ multiplex PCR, TCRB sequences were amplified from cDNA into 87-bp fragments spanning the CDR3 region. Sequencing of the amplicons was done on the Illumina HiSeq platform. Per the original workflow: Synthetic template baselines were used to correct PCR bias computationally, reads within Hamming distance 2 were collapsed together, and singletons that could not be merged were discarded. Reads were aligned to IMGT to assign V, D and J genes, CDR3 length, and insertions or deletions at six rearrangement sites. Within each subset, clonotype counts were normalized to the number of sorted cells before true diversity and Gini coefficients were calculated with the tcR R package. The overlap coefficient, calculated on TCRB nucleotide sequences, was used to quantify repertoire sharing. TCRdb's version of the immuneACCESS table is confined to in-frame rearrangements and falls short of the full clone set. An unresolved V gene accounts for under half of the shortfall where checked; the remainder is of unknown origin. The V and J calls and the clone size are those of that table, but D and trimming were determined from the DNA. For this sample the table gives roughly 150,000 clones, of which approximately 12% were detected only once. Of the sample, roughly 2% falls within the top ten clones.

The data were obtained in a study of beta chain features in type 1 diabetes (dated by TCRdb to the late 2010s). Context from the whole study: Mean age, gender distribution, total cell number and subset yield did not differ between patients and healthy donors. A total of 100 million to 110 million sorted cells were examined across all samples, and a strong correlation was observed between cell number per subset and RNA yield. In the study, recently diagnosed type 1 diabetes patients and matched healthy donors were compared on the TCRB repertoires of their sorted circulating CD4+ T cell subsets. Naive and central memory subsets were obtained from all 30 or so donors, but regulatory and stem cell-like memory subsets were isolated from only 8 patients and roughly 8 healthy donors. General conclusions and limits of the study: Naive, central memory and regulatory TCRB repertoires appeared to be more similar among patients than among healthy donors. Fewer insertions and more nucleotide deletions at VDJ recombination sites were observed in patients with type 1 diabetes, implying thymic rearrangement abnormalities. Sequencing cDNA rather than genomic DNA could over-represent highly expressing activated cells, although activation and CD3 levels did not differ between groups. HLA sub-analyses involved small numbers of individuals, so any influence of HLA type on TCRB rearrangement remained unresolved. Type 1 diabetes patients showed a moderate but significant shortening of TCRB CDR3 length in all four CD4+ subsets. PCR may preferentially amplify shorter templates, but because patient and control samples were amplified and corrected together, any resulting skew would affect both groups equally.

After removal of 4 bases from V and 4 bases from J, the junction retains 8 bases not matched to a gene. The CDR3 sequence holds 16 residues, the cysteine and phenylalanine included. Just CDR3 DNA is preserved here, 48 bases in frame from base 1. For CDR1 and CDR2, the germline V gene lists SGHDN and FVKESK. What was sequenced was central memory CD4+ T cells from blood. This sequence was found in a man in his late teens or twenties in good health. Recombination linked TRBV14 to TRBJ1-4; the junction holds 8 bases that match TRBD1. The sequenced DNA: TGTGCCAGCAGCCCCATTAAGACAGGGGTTAATGAAAAACTGTTTTTT. This gives the protein CASSPIKTGVNEKLFF.